This paragraph covers one TCR beta chain sequence. TCRdb's table, derived via immunoSEQ multiplex PCR, lists solely in-frame clones and lacks some. Here the sample spans 200,000 to 250,000 clones, under 95% being singletons. The CDR3 loop spans 16 amino acids. Germline V gene sequence: CDR1 SGHVS, CDR2 FQNEAQ. The V end lost 4 bases, the J end lost 6 bases, and 19 bases lay between the germline ends. This sample stems from a study of blood T cell repertoires in COVID-19. Cohort 3 donors were reported recovered after two negative PCRs, clearance, or symptom resolution. Sample: PBMCs or T cells enriched from blood (not recorded which). This sequence was found in a young woman who had recovered from COVID-19. The rearrangement joins TRBV7-8 to TRBJ1-5; the D is unclear. The CDR3: CASSSGAPGIGQPQHF. The CDR3 coding sequence is TGTGCCAGCAGCTCCGGAGCCCCGGGGATCGGTCAGCCCCAGCATTTT.